The 9 T cell receptor beta chains given below trace back to one sample, sequenced in a study of spatial heterogeneity in lung cancer. Specified time point: sample taken at primary tumor resection. Unsorted whole RNA from tumor, nontumor lung or frozen PBMC underwent sequencing. MiXCR, applied by TCRdb to the 5' RACE reads, yields one record per CDR3 protein. Seen here are around 250 distinct CDR3 sequences, about a quarter observed once, and the top ten hold roughly 26%. This specimen was PBMCs, taken at surgery. These receptors were taken from a male donor with early-stage non-small cell lung cancer.

The table lists this clonotype with a count of one. This beta chain turned up in a library designed for alpha chains; as an off-target read, its abundance says little. V and J are TRBV5-1 and TRBJ2-7; the D is unclear. CDR1 and CDR2 (germline): SGHRS, YFSETQ. V lost 0 bases and J 0 bases, leaving 13 bases between the germline ends. The CDR3 covers 16 residues. The CDR3 coding sequence is TGCGCCAGCAGCTTGGCCCCGCGGATGGACTCCTACGAGCAGTACTTC. Translation: CASSLAPRMDSYEQYF.

Sample share makes this clonotype large. Because the library targeted alpha chains, this beta chain is an off-target read whose size means little. This chain connects TRBV7-6 to TRBJ2-7; 8 nucleotides agree with TRBD2. V lost 7 bases to trimming and J lost 5 bases; unmatched junction nucleotides: 7. Germline V gene data show CDR1 as SGHVS and CDR2 as FNYEAQ. The CDR3 has 13 amino acids. CDR3: CASTPRAGDEQYF. CDR3 bases: TGTGCCAGCACCCCCCGAGCGGGAGACGAGCAGTACTTC.

About this clonotype itself: This beta chain is an off-target read within a library intended for alpha chains, so its frequency means little. The chain uses TRBV19 and TRBJ2-1, with 8 nucleotides matching TRBD2. This CDR3 has 14 residues. Germline CDR1 and CDR2: LNHDA and SQIVND (reference sequence). The V gene end was trimmed by 4 bases and the J gene end by 6 bases; junction bases not matched to a gene: 5. CDR3 nucleotide sequence: TGTGCCAGTAGTAAAAGCGGGAGTATCAATGAGCAGTTCTTC. Its protein product is CASSKSGSINEQFF.

About this clonotype itself: Within a library made for alpha chains, this beta chain is off target, and its count is uninformative. This chain links TRBV7-8 with TRBJ2-3; unclear D gene. The CDR3 has 14 amino acids. Trimming took 1 base from V and 0 from J, leaving 5 bases between them. The germline V gene has CDR1 SGHVS and CDR2 FQNEAQ. The DNA of the CDR3 is TGTGCCAGCAGCTTAGACACCAGCACAGATACGCAGTATTTT. Its protein product is CASSLDTSTDTQYF.

In its sample, this clonotype ranks as large (0.1 to 1%). This beta chain turned up in a library designed for alpha chains; as an off-target read, its abundance says little. The V gene is TRBV20-1, the J gene TRBJ2-3; the D gene is possibly TRBD2 (6 bases). Germline values: CDR1 DFQATT, CDR2 SNEGSKA (reference sequence). Trimming left V 5 bases short and J 0 bases short, with 9 bases between. The CDR3 runs to 13 residues. Here the CDR3 DNA reads TGCAGTGCTGCTCGGGGGAGCACAGATACGCAGTATTTT. Its translation: CSAARGSTDTQYF.

This clonotype turned up a few times. This beta chain slipped into a library made for alpha chains as a stray read, so its size is not meaningful. This chain links TRBV10-3 with TRBJ2-1; 11 bases line up with TRBD2. There are 14 residues in the CDR3. In germline, CDR1 is ENHRY, CDR2 SYGVKD. J was trimmed by 10 bases and V by 4 bases; bases with no gene match: 6. The CDR3 is CAISGLAGTGEQFF. CDR3 nucleotides: TGTGCCATCAGTGGACTAGCGGGGACTGGGGAGCAGTTCTTC.

This clonotype was counted once. Because the library targeted alpha chains, this beta chain is an off-target read whose size means little. This chain uses TRBV11-2 with TRBJ2-3, with 10 nucleotides matching TRBD2. Germline V gene data show CDR1 as SGHAT and CDR2 as FQNNGV. The CDR3 covers 15 residues. Germline trimming cut 6 bases from V and 4 bases from J; bases unmatched to any gene: 7. The CDR3 coding sequence is TGTGCCAGCAGGGGAATAGCGGGGGGAGCAGATACGCAGTATTTT. Its protein is CASRGIAGGADTQYF.

Turning to this clonotype: This beta chain is an off-target read within a library intended for alpha chains, so its frequency means little. The chain couples TRBV5-6 to TRBJ1-5, with 7 bases lining up with TRBD1. Germline values: CDR1 SGHDT, CDR2 YYEEEE. The junction had 4 bases not matched to a gene; V was cut back by 1 base and J by 3 bases. CDR3 length: 15 amino acids. For the CDR3, the DNA is TGTGCCAGCAGCTTGACAGGGGCCGACAATCAGCCCCAGCATTTT. Translation gives CASSLTGADNQPQHF. Full variable domain (outside the CDR3, taken from reference TRBV5-6 and TRBJ1-5): DAGVTQSPTHLIKTRGQQVTLRCSPKSGHDTVSWYQQALGQGPQFIFQYYEEEERQRGNFPDRFSGHQFPNYSSELNVNALLLGDSALYLCASSLTGADNQPQHFGDGTRLSIL.

Notes on this clonotype: As an off-target read in a library built for alpha chains, this beta chain has a frequency of little significance. This chain uses TRBV30 with TRBJ2-3; no firm D call. The CDR3 length is 11 residues. Per the germline V gene, CDR1 is GTSNPN and CDR2 is SVGIG (reference sequence). The V end lost 2 bases, the J end lost 4 bases, and 4 bases lay between the germline ends. The CDR3 nucleotides are TGTGCCTGGAGTACGGCAGATACGCAGTATTTT. Translating it yields CAWSTADTQYF.